The next 30 T cell receptor beta chains were all read from a single sample in a study of Graves' ophthalmopathy and Graves' hyperthyroidism. CDR3 regions of TCR beta were amplified from RNA transcripts. In the first round, RT-PCR was carried out with HTBI primers, and a multiplex PCR formed the second round. One entry per CDR3 protein, called by TCRdb with MiXCR from the multiplex PCR reads. The table shows 340,000 or so distinct CDR3 sequences, with roughly 17% occurring only once. The sequencing input was peripheral blood. Receptors originate from an adult man with Graves' ophthalmopathy.

The chain couples TRBV20-1 to TRBJ2-6; TRBD1 might be the D (5 bases). Trimming pared 1 base from V and 1 base from J, leaving 8 bases between. The CDR3 extends over 15 amino acids. Germline V gene data show CDR1 as DFQATT and CDR2 as SNEGSKA (reference sequence). CDR3 in amino acids: CSARGQGSGANVLTF. The CDR3 DNA follows: TGCAGTGCTAGAGGCCAGGGATCTGGGGCCAACGTCCTGACTTTC.

This clonotype has a count of ten or more. The rearrangement links TRBV12-3 or TRBV12-4 to TRBJ1-2; 7 nucleotides agree with TRBD1. This CDR3 has 15 amino acids. Trimming took 1 base from V and 7 from J; bases not matched to a gene: 9. CDR3 region: CASSLGQGVVLGYTF. For the CDR3, the DNA is TGTGCCAGCAGTTTAGGCCAGGGGGTAGTTCTTGGCTACACCTTC.

The sample holds many counts of this clonotype. V usage is TRBV28 and J usage is TRBJ1-1; no firm D call. The CDR3 is 12 residues long. Per germline, CDR1 MDHEN and CDR2 SYDVKM. V was clipped by 3 bases and J by 6 bases, with 8 bases between them. The CDR3 DNA follows: TGTGCCAGCAGTTTGAAGGTCCCTGAAGCTTTCTTT. It specifies CASSLKVPEAFF.

The V and J genes are TRBV20-1 and TRBJ1-5; no clear D gene. CDR3 length: 14 residues. V shed 1 base and J shed 11 bases, with 18 bases lying between them. Germline CDR1 is DFQATT and CDR2 is SNEGSKA (reference sequence). The CDR3 loop is CSARGGSEFVAQHF. The DNA for the CDR3 is TGCAGTGCTAGAGGCGGCAGTGAGTTTGTGGCCCAGCATTTT.

The sample holds many counts of this clonotype. The chain combines TRBV2 with TRBJ2-7; TRBD2 might be the D (5 bases). Deletions cut 6 bases from V and 2 bases from J, with 8 bases between. The CDR3 spans 12 residues. Germline CDR1 SNHLY, CDR2 FYNNEI. In nucleotides, the CDR3 is TGTGCCAGCAGGGCCGGGACCTACGAGCAGTACTTC. Protein: CASRAGTYEQYF. The variable domain in full, with the rest retrieved from reference TRBV2 and TRBJ2-7, is EPEVTQTPSHQVTQMGQEVILRCVPISNHLYFYWYRQILGQKVEFLVSFYNNEISEKSEIFDDQFSVERPDGSNFTLKIRSTKLEDSAMYFCASRAGTYEQYFGPGTRLTVT.

This clonotype was recorded many times. V gene TRBV18 combines with J gene TRBJ2-7, with D uncertain. Trimming shortened V by 3 bases and J by 0 bases, and 9 bases separated the two germline ends. This CDR3 region has 14 residues. Germline-derived CDR1 and CDR2 are KGHSH and LQKENI. The DNA of the CDR3 is TGTGCCAGCTCACCGGGCCGCAACTCCTACGAGCAGTACTTC. Its translation is CASSPGRNSYEQYF.

This clonotype came up many times. The J gene is TRBJ2-2, the V gene TRBV30; weak D call: TRBD2 (5 bases). Germline-derived CDR1 and CDR2 are GTSNPN and SVGIG (reference sequence). This CDR3 is built from 14 residues. Trimming pared 3 bases from V and 4 bases from J, leaving 12 bases between. The DNA for the CDR3 is TGTGCCTGGAGCTCTGGACTGTCCACCGGGGAGCTGTTTTTT. This encodes CAWSSGLSTGELFF.

This clonotype came up many times. V gene TRBV2 combines with J gene TRBJ1-2; D remains unclear. The CDR3 runs 14 residues. Germline V gene data show CDR1 as SNHLY and CDR2 as FYNNEI. Trimming removed 3 bases from V and 3 bases from J, with 11 bases in between. The CDR3 here is CASSEEDFYYGYTF. CDR3 nucleotides: TGTGCCAGCAGTGAGGAGGATTTCTACTATGGCTACACCTTC.

This clonotype has a count of ten or more. V gene TRBV30 combines with J gene TRBJ2-5; TRBD1 matches 7 bases. Germline assignment: CDR1 GTSNPN and CDR2 SVGIG (reference sequence). The ends lost 5 bases at V and 1 base at J; junction bases unmatched: 16. This CDR3 comprises 17 residues. In nucleotides, the CDR3 is TGTGCCTGGGTAAAGGGGGCCATCCTAAGGGGCCAAGAGACCCAGTACTTC. Amino acid sequence: CAWVKGAILRGQETQYF. Together with reference TRBV30 and TRBJ2-5, the CDR3 gives the full variable domain: SQTIHQWPATLVQPVGSPLSLECTVEGTSNPNLYWYRQAAGRGLQLLFYSVGIGQISSEVPQNLSASRPQDRQFILSSKKLLLSDSGFYLCAWVKGAILRGQETQYFGPGTRLLVL.

The chain links TRBV30 to TRBJ2-6, with 8 bases that match TRBD2. The V gene end was trimmed by 0 bases and the J gene end by 0 bases; junction bases not matched to a gene: 4. Germline CDR1 is GTSNPN and CDR2 is SVGIG (reference sequence). The CDR3 has 17 residues. CDR3 DNA: TGTGCCTGGAGTGTAGAGACTAGCGCCTCTGGGGCCAACGTCCTGACTTTC. Amino acid sequence: CAWSVETSASGANVLTF.

This clonotype was observed many times. The chain has TRBV6-5 and TRBJ2-5; 7 bases are shared with TRBD1. Trimming removed 6 bases from V and 3 bases from J; junction bases left unmatched: 13. The CDR3 runs to 16 residues. Germline-derived CDR1 and CDR2 are MNHEY and SVGAGI. The CDR3 nucleotides are TGTGCCAGCAGCCCAACCCTGGGACAGAAAGAAGAGACCCAGTACTTC. Its protein is CASSPTLGQKEETQYF.

This clonotype was observed a handful of times. V and J are TRBV6-2 or TRBV6-3 and TRBJ2-7, with D perhaps matching TRBD1 (5 bases). The V and J ends lost 4 bases and 0 bases respectively, with 10 bases between them. The germline V gene has CDR1 MNHEY and CDR2 SVGEGT. This CDR3 spans 14 amino acids. CDR3 coding DNA: TGTGCCAGCAGTTCCCCGACAGTCTCCTACGAGCAGTACTTC. Its protein is CASSSPTVSYEQYF.

This clonotype appeared many times. The rearrangement links TRBV30 to TRBJ2-5; TRBD1 matches at 7 bases. After removal of 3 bases from V and 1 base from J, the junction contained 8 bases not matched to a gene. CDR3 length: 15 amino acids. Germline V CDR1 and CDR2: GTSNPN, SVGIG (reference sequence). This CDR3 reads CAWRGGRAGQETQYF. The CDR3 DNA reads as TGTGCCTGGAGAGGGGGCCGGGCAGGCCAAGAGACCCAGTACTTC.

This clonotype was counted ten times or more. The chain has TRBV10-3 and TRBJ2-7; 8 bases match TRBD1. After removal of 7 bases from V and 4 bases from J, the junction contained 9 bases not matched to a gene. The CDR3 runs 14 residues. Germline V lookup: CDR1 ENHRY, CDR2 SYGVKD. CDR3 in amino acids: CAITPGTGSYEQYF. The DNA for the CDR3 is TGTGCCATCACCCCCGGGACAGGATCATACGAGCAGTACTTC.

Ten or more counts support this clonotype. V and J are TRBV2 and TRBJ2-3; no clear D gene. V dropped 4 bases and J dropped 2 bases, with 10 bases sitting between them. The CDR3 has 14 amino acids. Germline V gives CDR1 SNHLY, CDR2 FYNNEI. The CDR3 loop reads CASSVGRTTDTQYF. CDR3 in DNA: TGTGCCAGCAGTGTTGGGCGGACCACAGATACGCAGTATTTT.

Concerning this clonotype: A clone one base away is much larger, so this may be a read error. The V gene is TRBV10-3, the J gene TRBJ2-5, with D hard to call. Trimming removed 4 bases at V and 3 bases at J, with 9 bases between. There are 13 residues in the CDR3. CDR1 is ENHRY and CDR2 is SYGVKD in the germline V gene. CDR3 residues: CAISGQIKETQYF. For the CDR3, the DNA is TGTGCCATCAGTGGACAAATCAAAGAGACCCAGTACTTC.

This clonotype was counted at least ten times. The rearrangement joins TRBV7-2 to TRBJ2-5; D not resolved. The CDR3 extends over 12 amino acids. Germline CDR1 reads SGHTA; CDR2 reads FQGNSA. Deletions cut 2 bases from V and 6 bases from J, with 7 bases between. The CDR3 DNA reads TGTGCCAGCAGCTTAAGTTGGCAGACCCAGTACTTC. Translating it yields CASSLSWQTQYF.

The table lists this clonotype with many counts. The rearrangement uses TRBV29-1 and TRBJ1-1; D uncertain. Trimming cost V 5 bases and J 1 base, with 14 bases left between them. This CDR3 is built from 14 residues. Germline CDR1 SQVTM, CDR2 ANQGSEA. In nucleotides, the CDR3 is TGCAGCGTTCCCCACCCAGGTGCGAACACTGAAGCTTTCTTT. Protein: CSVPHPGANTEAFF.

The rearrangement uses TRBV6-1 and TRBJ1-2, with 7 bases aligning to TRBD1. The V gene's germline CDR1 is MNHNS and CDR2 SASEGT. The V gene end was trimmed by 8 bases and the J gene end by 3 bases; junction bases not matched to a gene: 0. The CDR3 consists of 11 residues. This chain's CDR3 is CASGTDYGYTF. CDR3 coding DNA: TGTGCCAGCGGGACAGACTATGGCTACACCTTC.

This clonotype has a count of ten or more. The chain couples TRBV28 to TRBJ2-7; D might be TRBD1 (5 bases). CDR3 length: 11 amino acids. Germline CDR1 reads MDHEN; CDR2 reads SYDVKM. With 3 bases removed from V and 6 bases from J, the gap between germline ends came to 6 bases. CDR3 sequence: CASSFQGEQYF. CDR3 bases: TGTGCCAGCAGTTTCCAGGGCGAGCAGTACTTC.

This clonotype was observed many times. The V and J genes are TRBV6-1 and TRBJ2-7; D uncertain. The V gene lost 6 bases and the J gene lost 0 bases, with 9 bases spanning the gap. The germline V gene encodes CDR1 MNHNS and CDR2 SASEGT. The CDR3 is made up of 13 amino acids. The CDR3 DNA sequence: TGTGCCAGCAGAGTTAGGTCCTCCTACGAGCAGTACTTC. Translation: CASRVRSSYEQYF.

This clonotype showed up many times. V is TRBV11-2 and J is TRBJ1-6, with 8 bases aligning to TRBD1. Germline V CDR1 and CDR2: SGHAT, FQNNGV. Trimming took 5 bases from V and 7 from J; bases not matched to a gene: 10. The CDR3 spans 16 residues. The CDR3 reads CASSLLRTGKNSPLHF. CDR3 coding DNA: TGTGCCAGCAGCCTCCTTAGGACAGGGAAGAATTCACCCCTCCACTTT.

This clonotype was found many times. The chain employs TRBV11-2 and TRBJ1-1; D unresolved. The ends were cut back, 0 bases at V and 4 bases at J, with 6 bases in the middle. The germline V gene encodes CDR1 SGHAT and CDR2 FQNNGV. There are 13 residues in the CDR3. Here the CDR3 reads CASSLERATEAFF. Written as DNA, the CDR3 is TGTGCCAGCAGCTTAGAACGGGCCACTGAAGCTTTCTTT.

About this clonotype itself: A read error is possible here, since a much larger clone lies one base away. This chain links TRBV5-1 with TRBJ1-2; 10 bases line up with TRBD1. This CDR3 has 15 amino acids. Germline CDR1 SGHRS, CDR2 YFSETQ. CDR3 nucleotides: TGCGTCAGCAGCTTGACAGGGGGCGCGAGCTATGGCTACACCTTC. Translation gives CVSSLTGGASYGYTF.

Many counts were recorded for this clonotype. This chain links TRBV12-3 or TRBV12-4 with TRBJ1-3, with D maybe TRBD1 (5 bases). The germline V and J ends were trimmed by 7 bases and 0 bases, with 13 bases remaining between them. The CDR3 has 15 residues. The CDR3 loop reads CASIVTGSSGNTIYF. DNA for the CDR3: TGTGCCAGCATCGTCACAGGAAGCTCTGGAAACACCATATATTTT.

At least ten counts were recorded for this clonotype. At one boundary the junction diverges from the germline segment, which might be a read error. J is TRBJ1-2 and V is TRBV6-1; maybe TRBD1 (6 bases). This CDR3 has 13 residues. Germline V lookup: CDR1 MNHNS, CDR2 SASEGT. CDR3 sequence: CASSRDKKYDYTF. CDR3 DNA: TGTGCCAGCAGTAGGGACAAGAAATATGACTACACCTTC.

This clonotype was found a few times. The genes are TRBV30 and TRBJ1-2; 11 bases are shared with TRBD1. Per the germline V gene, CDR1 is GTSNPN and CDR2 is SVGIG (reference sequence). J gave up 2 bases and V 3 bases, and 2 bases lay outside the gene matches. There are 14 residues in the CDR3. The CDR3 DNA reads as TGTGCCTGGAGGGGACAGGGGGGAAACTATGGCTACACCTTC. Protein product: CAWRGQGGNYGYTF.

V gene TRBV5-1 combines with J gene TRBJ2-5; D may be TRBD1 or TRBD2 (5 bases each). V was trimmed by 4 bases and J by 3 bases, leaving 16 bases between them. Germline values: CDR1 SGHRS, CDR2 YFSETQ. The CDR3 spans 15 residues. The CDR3 here is CASSPNVGTEETQYF. The CDR3 DNA sequence: TGCGCCAGCAGCCCGAATGTTGGGACCGAAGAGACCCAGTACTTC.

The J gene is TRBJ2-2, the V gene TRBV6-1; no clear D gene. Germline CDR1 MNHNS, CDR2 SASEGT. This CDR3 region has 13 residues. V was cut by 10 bases and J by 5 bases, with 14 bases left in between. The CDR3 loop is CATKELGTGELFF. CDR3 nucleotides: TGTGCCACCAAGGAATTAGGGACCGGGGAGCTGTTTTTT.

This clonotype came up many times. V gene TRBV6-1 combines with J gene TRBJ1-2, with a possible D match to TRBD1 (6 bases). The germline V gene has CDR1 MNHNS and CDR2 SASEGT. The V end lost 7 bases, the J end lost 11 bases, and 20 bases lay between the germline ends. The CDR3 is made up of 13 amino acids. Written as DNA, the CDR3 is TGTGCCAGCACCGAACAGGGTACGGCTGGGTACACCTTC. Protein: CASTEQGTAGYTF.